The entry that follows covers one T cell receptor beta chain sequence. This sample was taken from a study of blood T cell repertoires in COVID-19. On the study more broadly: Both acute and convalescent COVID-19 samples were obtained from the United States, Italy and Spain. Nucleic acid was either cDNA or gDNA, and it came from T cells, B-cell-depleted T cells, or PBMCs.

The CDR3 has 16 residues. Germline values: CDR1 LNHDA, CDR2 SQIVND (reference sequence). V gave up 6 bases and J gave up 2 bases; unmatched junction bases: 7. Study processing details: Amplified reference gene primers provided the basis for estimating nucleated cell counts. Repertoires were generated with immunoSEQ multiplex PCR, while TCRdb's copy carries only in-frame clones and drops some. D and trimming were read from the DNA, whereas the V and J calls and clone size are those reported in that table. The table has about 170,000 clones, about 83% seen once. Sequencing input: peripheral blood. V gene TRBV19 combines with J gene TRBJ2-3, with 11 bases matching TRBD2. The sequence derives from a woman in her 70s who had recovered from COVID-19. The CDR3 nucleotides are TGTGCCAGTAGGAATAGCGGGAGGGGGCCCACAGATACGCAGTATTTT. It is translated as CASRNSGRGPTDTQYF.